This T cell receptor (beta chain) was captured in a study of T cell responses to AZD1222 COVID-19 vaccine. Study-wide background: The analysis combined second doses at about 4 or about 12 weeks.

TCRdb's table, derived via immunoSEQ multiplex PCR, lists solely in-frame clones and lacks some. The sample comprises tens of thousands of clones, over 80% of which are singletons, and 8% to 10% rests with the top ten. For this clone: The antigen remains undetermined.

Overall study findings and caveats: Sampled repertoires all dated from after the peak T cell response. A rise in Spike-specific TCR breadth and depth followed two AZD1222 doses.

CDR1 and CDR2 (germline): SGHTA, FQGTGA. V lost 2 bases to trimming and J lost 0 bases, with 8 bases between them. The CDR3 length is 14 residues. The sequence was collected from an adult in good health. The V gene is TRBV7-3, the J gene TRBJ2-7; no clear D gene. Sequencing used peripheral blood, obtained on day 0 of AZD1222 vaccination. The CDR3 region has the DNA TGTGCCAGCAGCTTAGCTCTCCACTCCTACGAGCAGTACTTC. Encoded protein: CASSLALHSYEQYF.